Listed below are T cell receptor beta chains from one sample, sequenced in a study of tumour-infiltrating T cells in Burkitt lymphoma. Clones were sequenced by immunoSEQ multiplex PCR, and TCRdb holds only the in-frame ones, with some missing. There are some 13,000 clones in the sample; over 75% occur only once, and 1.1% to 1.5% lies in the top ten. Sequencing input: tumor tissue. These TCRs come from a human donor with diffuse large B-cell lymphoma. CDR3s include the opening cysteine and the closing phenylalanine or tryptophan. The D gene is left open where the match is weak. Rows give clone size only sometimes, using once, few, many, or a class for an expanded clone.

D gene | J gene | V gene | clone size | CDR3 protein | CDR3 DNA
- | TRBJ2-7 | TRBV18 | - | CASSRDGAYEQYF | TGTGCCAGCTCACGGGACGGCGCCTACGAGCAGTACTTC
TRBD1 | TRBJ1-2 | TRBV10-3 | - | CAMGQGAADYGYTF | TGTGCCATGGGACAGGGGGCGGCGGACTATGGCTACACCTTC
- | TRBJ1-1 | TRBV27 | - | CASSLSGVGTEAFF | TGTGCCAGCAGTTTATCAGGGGTGGGCACTGAAGCTTTCTTT
- | TRBJ2-7 | TRBV7-8 | - | CASSEGPGGYEQYF | TGTGCCAGCAGCGAGGGACCTGGAGGCTACGAGCAGTACTTC
- | TRBJ1-1 | TRBV5-4 | - | CASSLETAEAFF | TGTGCCAGCAGCTTGGAGACGGCTGAAGCTTTCTTT
TRBD2 | TRBJ2-1 | TRBV7-2 | once | CASSLGLAGALEQFF | TGTGCCAGCAGCTTGGGACTAGCGGGAGCTCTTGAGCAGTTCTTC
TRBD1 | TRBJ1-5 | TRBV25-1 | - | CASSDGTGYNQPQHF | TGTGCCAGCAGTGATGGGACAGGGTATAATCAGCCCCAGCATTTT
- | TRBJ1-1 | TRBV19 | - | CASRMRGSSRTEAFF | TGTGCCAGTAGAATGAGGGGGAGTTCGCGGACTGAAGCTTTCTTT
- | TRBJ2-2 | TRBV27 | - | CASRPYRTVAGELFF | TGTGCCAGCAGACCCTACCGGACAGTCGCCGGGGAGCTGTTTTTT
- | TRBJ2-1 | TRBV7-2 | - | CASSPSGTTYNEQFF | TGTGCCAGCAGCCCGTCCGGGACAACTTACAATGAGCAGTTCTTC
- | TRBJ2-5 | TRBV5-1 | - | CASSLGQQETQYF | TGCGCCAGCAGCTTGGGGCAGCAAGAGACCCAGTACTTC
- | TRBJ1-3 | TRBV11-2 | - | CASSLDWGKSGNTIYF | TGTGCCAGCAGCTTAGATTGGGGGAAGTCTGGAAACACCATATATTTT
- | TRBJ1-2 | TRBV19 | - | CASSIPRPGADGYTF | TGTGCCAGTAGTATACCTCGGCCAGGGGCCGATGGCTACACCTTC
- | TRBJ1-2 | TRBV28 | once | CASMTNWYGYTF | TGTGCCAGCATGACGAATTGGTATGGCTACACCTTC
TRBD2 | TRBJ2-7 | TRBV7-2 | - | CASSFYPSGGESEQYF | TGTGCCAGCAGCTTTTATCCTAGCGGGGGGGAGAGCGAGCAGTACTTC
TRBD1 | TRBJ1-4 | TRBV7-2 | - | CASSRDREATNEKLFF | TGTGCCAGCAGTCGGGACAGGGAGGCAACTAATGAAAAACTGTTTTTT
TRBD2 | TRBJ2-7 | TRBV19 | - | CASKTSGFSYEQYF | TGTGCCAGCAAGACTAGCGGGTTCTCCTACGAGCAGTACTTC
- | TRBJ2-1 | TRBV6-6 | few | CASSSFNEQFF | TGTGCCAGCAGTTCTTTCAATGAGCAGTTCTTC
- | TRBJ2-1 | TRBV19 | few | CASSITVLPYNEQFF | TGTGCCAGTAGTATAACAGTACTTCCCTACAATGAGCAGTTCTTC
TRBD2 | TRBJ2-3 | TRBV2 | - | CASRPGLAYSTDTQYF | TGTGCCAGCAGGCCGGGACTAGCGTATAGCACAGATACGCAGTATTTT
TRBD2 | TRBJ2-1 | TRBV29-1 | - | CSVGLAGYNEQFF | TGCAGCGTTGGACTAGCGGGATACAATGAGCAGTTCTTC
- | TRBJ1-2 | TRBV7-2 | - | CASSLVPGYGYTF | TGTGCCAGCAGCTTAGTACCAGGCTATGGCTACACCTTC
TRBD1 | TRBJ1-1 | TRBV6-6 | - | CASSPGGLGTEAFF | TGTGCCAGCAGTCCAGGGGGCCTGGGCACTGAAGCTTTCTTT
TRBD1 | TRBJ2-2 | TRBV10-3 | - | CAISGQGTTGELFF | TGTGCCATCAGTGGACAGGGGACCACCGGGGAGCTGTTTTTT
- | TRBJ2-3 | TRBV11-2 | - | CASRLLPQGDTDTQYF | TGTGCCAGCAGACTTCTTCCACAGGGAGACACAGATACGCAGTATTTT
TRBD1 | TRBJ1-6 | TRBV19 | few | CASSIDRDSPLHF | TGTGCCAGTAGTATCGACAGGGACTCACCCCTCCACTTT
TRBD2 | TRBJ2-5 | TRBV7-9 | - | CASSSITSGETQYF | TGTGCCAGCAGCTCAATAACTAGCGGGGAGACCCAGTACTTC
TRBD1 | TRBJ1-1 | TRBV9 | few | CASSTNRGPGTEAFF | TGTGCCAGCAGCACCAACAGGGGGCCGGGCACTGAAGCTTTCTTT
- | TRBJ1-5 | TRBV7-8 | once | CASSLAWGGNQPQHF | TGTGCCAGCAGCTTAGCGTGGGGTGGCAATCAGCCCCAGCATTTT
- | TRBJ2-5 | TRBV20-1 | - | CSARVQETQYF | TGCAGTGCTAGAGTGCAAGAGACCCAGTACTTC
- | TRBJ2-1 | TRBV19 | - | CASSGPVLNEQFF | TGTGCCAGTAGTGGCCCTGTTTTGAATGAGCAGTTCTTC
- | TRBJ1-3 | TRBV9 | - | CASSVGGAGNTIYF | TGTGCCAGCAGCGTAGGGGGGGCTGGAAACACCATATATTTT
TRBD1 | TRBJ1-2 | TRBV29-1 | - | CSVEGTVNYGYTF | TGCAGCGTTGAGGGGACAGTGAACTATGGCTACACCTTC
TRBD2 | TRBJ2-7 | TRBV6-5 | - | CASSYSGRDYEQYF | TGTGCCAGCAGTTACTCTGGGAGGGACTACGAGCAGTACTTC
- | TRBJ2-3 | TRBV4-3 | - | CASSQDRFSTDTQYF | TGCGCCAGCAGCCAAGACAGGTTTAGCACAGATACGCAGTATTTT
TRBD1 | TRBJ2-6 | TRBV5-1 | - | CASSPRTGAGANVLTF | TGCGCCAGCAGCCCCAGGACAGGGGCTGGGGCCAACGTCCTGACTTTC
- | TRBJ1-2 | TRBV27 | - | CASSMRPGDGYTF | TGTGCCAGCAGTATGCGGCCGGGGGATGGCTACACCTTC
TRBD2 | TRBJ2-3 | TRBV7-9 | - | CASSPHGGALDTQYF | TGTGCCAGCAGCCCTCACGGGGGGGCATTAGATACGCAGTATTTT
- | TRBJ2-7 | TRBV27 | - | CASSPAGLLLGEQYF | TGTGCCAGCAGTCCCGCCGGACTTCTTCTCGGCGAGCAGTACTTC
TRBD1 | TRBJ2-6 | TRBV2 | - | CASSEGQGGPGANVLTF | TGTGCCAGCAGTGAGGGACAGGGGGGACCCGGGGCCAACGTCCTGACTTTC
- | TRBJ1-5 | TRBV4-3 | - | CASSQWDGDNQPQHF | TGCGCCAGCAGCCAGTGGGACGGGGACAATCAGCCCCAGCATTTT
TRBD1 | TRBJ1-2 | TRBV18 | - | CASSRTDRASGYTF | TGTGCCAGCTCACGTACAGACAGGGCAAGTGGCTACACCTTC
- | TRBJ2-5 | TRBV2 | few | CASIRRIQETQYF | TGTGCCAGCATACGTCGCATCCAAGAGACCCAGTACTTC
TRBD2 | TRBJ2-1 | TRBV9 | few | CASSVVAGGPTFIQQFF | TGTGCCAGCAGCGTAGTGGCGGGAGGCCCCACTTTTATTCAGCAGTTCTTC
- | TRBJ1-1 | TRBV7-8 | - | CASSLGAGQNTEAFF | TGTGCCAGCAGCTTAGGTGCAGGGCAGAACACTGAAGCTTTCTTT
- | TRBJ2-2 | TRBV6-5 | - | CASKRGRPNTGELFF | TGTGCCAGCAAGAGAGGCAGGCCGAACACCGGGGAGCTGTTTTTT
- | TRBJ1-1 | TRBV7-9 | - | CASSTGHTNTEAFF | TGTGCCAGCAGCACCGGACACACGAACACTGAAGCTTTCTTT